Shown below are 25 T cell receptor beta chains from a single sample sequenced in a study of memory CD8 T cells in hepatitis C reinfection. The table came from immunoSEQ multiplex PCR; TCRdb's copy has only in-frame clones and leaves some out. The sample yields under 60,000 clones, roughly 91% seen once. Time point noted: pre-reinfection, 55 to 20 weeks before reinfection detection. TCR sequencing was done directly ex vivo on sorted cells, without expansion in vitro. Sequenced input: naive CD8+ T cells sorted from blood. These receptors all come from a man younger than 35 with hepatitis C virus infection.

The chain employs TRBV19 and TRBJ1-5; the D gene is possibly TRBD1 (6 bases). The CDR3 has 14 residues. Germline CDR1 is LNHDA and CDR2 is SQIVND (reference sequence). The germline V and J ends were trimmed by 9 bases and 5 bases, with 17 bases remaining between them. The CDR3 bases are TGTGCCAGGACCCCGGGGGGGGCCGATCAGCCCCAGCATTTT. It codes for CARTPGGADQPQHF.

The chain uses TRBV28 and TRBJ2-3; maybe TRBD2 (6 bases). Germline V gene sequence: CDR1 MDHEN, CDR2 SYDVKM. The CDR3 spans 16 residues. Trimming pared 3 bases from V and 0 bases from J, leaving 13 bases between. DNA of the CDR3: TGTGCCAGCAGTTTTCCCAGTGGAGGGAGCACAGATACGCAGTATTTT. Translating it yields CASSFPSGGSTDTQYF.

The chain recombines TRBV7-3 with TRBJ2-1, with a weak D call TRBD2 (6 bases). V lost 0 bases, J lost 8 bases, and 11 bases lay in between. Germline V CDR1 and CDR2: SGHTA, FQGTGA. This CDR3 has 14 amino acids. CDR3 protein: CASSLTGRSHEQFF. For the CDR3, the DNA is TGTGCCAGCAGCTTAACAGGGAGGTCCCATGAGCAGTTCTTC.

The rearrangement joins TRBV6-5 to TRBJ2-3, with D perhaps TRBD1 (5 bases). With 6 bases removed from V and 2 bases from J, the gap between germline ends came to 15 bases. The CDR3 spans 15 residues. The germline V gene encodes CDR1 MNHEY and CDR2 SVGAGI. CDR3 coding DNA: TGTGCCAGCAGGAGCCTGGGTGGGGCCACAGATACGCAGTATTTT. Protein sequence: CASRSLGGATDTQYF.

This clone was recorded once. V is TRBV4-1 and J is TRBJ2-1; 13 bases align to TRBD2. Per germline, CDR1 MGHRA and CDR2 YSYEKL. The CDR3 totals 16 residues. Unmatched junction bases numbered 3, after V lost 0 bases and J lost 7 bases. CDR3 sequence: CASSQEGLAGKNEQFF. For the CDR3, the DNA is TGCGCCAGCAGCCAAGAGGGACTAGCGGGGAAAAATGAGCAGTTCTTC.

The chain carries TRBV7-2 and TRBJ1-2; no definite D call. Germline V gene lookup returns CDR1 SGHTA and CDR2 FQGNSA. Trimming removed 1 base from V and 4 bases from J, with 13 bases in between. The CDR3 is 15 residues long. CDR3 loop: CASSLGQDHLYGYTF. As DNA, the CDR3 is TGTGCCAGCAGCTTAGGGCAGGATCACCTCTATGGCTACACCTTC.

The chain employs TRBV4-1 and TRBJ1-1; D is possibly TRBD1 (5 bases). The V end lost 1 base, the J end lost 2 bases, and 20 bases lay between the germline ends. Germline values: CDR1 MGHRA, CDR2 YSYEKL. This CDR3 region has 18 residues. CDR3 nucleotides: TGCGCCAGCAGCCAAGTTTGGTTGGGTGTCGGGGGAAACACTGAAGCTTTCTTT. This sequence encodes CASSQVWLGVGGNTEAFF.

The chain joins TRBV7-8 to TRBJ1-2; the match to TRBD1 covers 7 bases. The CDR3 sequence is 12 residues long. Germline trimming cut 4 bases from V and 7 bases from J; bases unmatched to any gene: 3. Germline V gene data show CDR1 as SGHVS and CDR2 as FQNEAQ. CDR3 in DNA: TGTGCCAGCAGCTCTGACAGGGTTGGCTACACCTTC. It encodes CASSSDRVGYTF.

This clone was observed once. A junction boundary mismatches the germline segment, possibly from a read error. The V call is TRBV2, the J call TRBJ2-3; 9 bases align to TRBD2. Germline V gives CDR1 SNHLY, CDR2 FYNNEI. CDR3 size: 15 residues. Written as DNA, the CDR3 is TGTGCTACCAAGGGACTAGCAGGATCCACAAATACGCAGTATTTT. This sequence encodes CATKGLAGSTNTQYF.

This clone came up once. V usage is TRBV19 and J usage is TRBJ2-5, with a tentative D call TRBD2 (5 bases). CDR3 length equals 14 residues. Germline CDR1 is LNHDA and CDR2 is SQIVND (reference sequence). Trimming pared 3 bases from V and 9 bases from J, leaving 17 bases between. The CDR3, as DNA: TGTGCCAGTAGTATTCTACCCGGCACGCGGGCCCAGTACTTC. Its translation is CASSILPGTRAQYF. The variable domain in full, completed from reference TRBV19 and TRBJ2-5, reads DGGITQSPKYLFRKEGQNVTLSCEQNLNHDAMYWYRQDPGQGLRLIYYSQIVNDFQKGDIAEGYSVSREKKESFPLTVTSAQKNPTAFYLCASSILPGTRAQYFGPGTRLLVL.

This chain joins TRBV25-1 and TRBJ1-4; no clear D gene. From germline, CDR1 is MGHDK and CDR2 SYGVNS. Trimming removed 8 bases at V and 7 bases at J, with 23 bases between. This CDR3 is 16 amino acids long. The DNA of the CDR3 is TGTGCCAGCCTTGGGTCTCAACTAGGGATCGGTGAAAAACTGTTTTTT. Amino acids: CASLGSQLGIGEKLFF.

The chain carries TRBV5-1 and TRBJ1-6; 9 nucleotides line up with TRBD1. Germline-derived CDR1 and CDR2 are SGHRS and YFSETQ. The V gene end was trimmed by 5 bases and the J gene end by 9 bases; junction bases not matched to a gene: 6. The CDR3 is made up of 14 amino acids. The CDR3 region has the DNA TGCGCCAGCAGTTGGACAGGGGAGGCTTCACCCCTCCACTTT. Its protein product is CASSWTGEASPLHF.

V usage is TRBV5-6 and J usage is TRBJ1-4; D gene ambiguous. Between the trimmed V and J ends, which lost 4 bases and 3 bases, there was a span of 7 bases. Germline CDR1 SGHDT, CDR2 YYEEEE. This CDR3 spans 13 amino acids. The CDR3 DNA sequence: TGTGCCAGCAGCCCCCCCGCTAATGAAAAACTGTTTTTT. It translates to CASSPPANEKLFF.

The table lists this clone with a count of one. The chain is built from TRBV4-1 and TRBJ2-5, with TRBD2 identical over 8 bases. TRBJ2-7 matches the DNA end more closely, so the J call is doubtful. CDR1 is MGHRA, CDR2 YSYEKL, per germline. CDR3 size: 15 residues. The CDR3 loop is CASSQDDARGVEQYF. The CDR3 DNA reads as TGCGCCAGCAGCCAAGATGACGCGCGGGGGGTCGAGCAGTACTTC.

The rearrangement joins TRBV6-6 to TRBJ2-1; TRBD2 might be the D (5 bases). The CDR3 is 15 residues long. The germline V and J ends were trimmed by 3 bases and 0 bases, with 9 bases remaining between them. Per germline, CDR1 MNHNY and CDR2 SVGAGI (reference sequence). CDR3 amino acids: CASSYLGSSYNEQFF. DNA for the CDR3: TGTGCCAGCAGTTATTTGGGGAGCTCCTACAATGAGCAGTTCTTC.

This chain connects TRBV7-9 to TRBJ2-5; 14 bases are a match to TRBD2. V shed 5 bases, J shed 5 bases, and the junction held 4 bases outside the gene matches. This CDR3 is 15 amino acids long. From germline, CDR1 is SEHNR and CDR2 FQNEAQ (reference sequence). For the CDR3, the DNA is TGTGCCAGCAGCACGGGACTAGCGGGGGTGGAGACCCAGTACTTC. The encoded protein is CASSTGLAGVETQYF.

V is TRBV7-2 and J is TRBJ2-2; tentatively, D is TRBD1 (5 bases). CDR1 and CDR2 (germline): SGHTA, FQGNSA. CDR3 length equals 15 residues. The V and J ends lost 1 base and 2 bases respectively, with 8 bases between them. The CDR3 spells CASSLGWGNTGELFF. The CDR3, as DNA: TGTGCCAGCAGCTTAGGGTGGGGCAACACCGGGGAGCTGTTTTTT.

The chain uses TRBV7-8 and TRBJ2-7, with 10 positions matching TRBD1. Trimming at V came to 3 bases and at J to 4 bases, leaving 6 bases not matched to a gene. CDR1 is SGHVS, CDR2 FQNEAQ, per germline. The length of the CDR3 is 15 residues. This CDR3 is CASSFWTGGGYEQYF. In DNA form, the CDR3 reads TGTGCCAGCAGCTTTTGGACAGGGGGAGGTTACGAGCAGTACTTC.

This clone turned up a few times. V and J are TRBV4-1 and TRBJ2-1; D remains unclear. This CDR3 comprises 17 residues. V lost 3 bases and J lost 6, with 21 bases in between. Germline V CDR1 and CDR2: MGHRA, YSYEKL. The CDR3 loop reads CASSHEPGQNIGNEQFF. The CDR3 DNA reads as TGCGCCAGCAGCCACGAGCCGGGTCAAAACATCGGCAATGAGCAGTTCTTC.

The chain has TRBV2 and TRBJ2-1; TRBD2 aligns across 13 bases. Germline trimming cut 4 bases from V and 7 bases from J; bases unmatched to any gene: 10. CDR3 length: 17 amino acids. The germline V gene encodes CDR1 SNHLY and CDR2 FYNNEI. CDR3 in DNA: TGTGCCAGCAGTGGGACTAGCGGGAGTTTGATTCGGAATGAGCAGTTCTTC. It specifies CASSGTSGSLIRNEQFF. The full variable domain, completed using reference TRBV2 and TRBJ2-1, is EPEVTQTPSHQVTQMGQEVILRCVPISNHLYFYWYRQILGQKVEFLVSFYNNEISEKSEIFDDQFSVERPDGSNFTLKIRSTKLEDSAMYFCASSGTSGSLIRNEQFFGPGTRLTVL.

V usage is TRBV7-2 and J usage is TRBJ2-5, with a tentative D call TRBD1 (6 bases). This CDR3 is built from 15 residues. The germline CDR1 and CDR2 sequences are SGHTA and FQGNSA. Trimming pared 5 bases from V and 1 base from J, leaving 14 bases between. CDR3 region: CASSLGTLFQETQYF. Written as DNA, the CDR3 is TGTGCCAGCAGCCTCGGGACACTTTTCCAAGAGACCCAGTACTTC.

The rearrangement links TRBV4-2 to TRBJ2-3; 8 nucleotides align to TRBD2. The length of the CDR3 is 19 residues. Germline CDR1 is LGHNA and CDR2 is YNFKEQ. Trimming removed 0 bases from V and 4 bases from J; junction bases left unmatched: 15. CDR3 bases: TGTGCCAGCAGCCAAGATTCCAGCGGGAGCGGACCCTATGCAGATACGCAGTATTTT. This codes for CASSQDSSGSGPYADTQYF.

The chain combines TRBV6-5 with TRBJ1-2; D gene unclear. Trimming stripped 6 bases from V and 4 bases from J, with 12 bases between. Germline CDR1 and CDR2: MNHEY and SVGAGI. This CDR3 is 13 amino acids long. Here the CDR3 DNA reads TGTGCCAGCAGCACCGGGATCCCCTATGGCTACACCTTC. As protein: CASSTGIPYGYTF.

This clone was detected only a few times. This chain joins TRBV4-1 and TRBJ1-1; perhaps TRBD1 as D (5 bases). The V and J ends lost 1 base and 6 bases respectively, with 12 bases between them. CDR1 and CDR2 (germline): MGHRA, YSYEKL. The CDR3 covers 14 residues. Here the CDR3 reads CASSQVREGSEAFF. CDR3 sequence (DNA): TGCGCCAGCAGCCAAGTCAGGGAGGGATCTGAAGCTTTCTTT.

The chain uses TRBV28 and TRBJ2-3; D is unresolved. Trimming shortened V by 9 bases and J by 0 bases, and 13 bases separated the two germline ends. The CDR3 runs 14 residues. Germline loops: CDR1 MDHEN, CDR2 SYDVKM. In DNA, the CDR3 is TGTGCCAGTCTGTTAGCAGCTAGCACAGATACGCAGTATTTT. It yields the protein CASLLAASTDTQYF.